The 14 T cell receptor beta chains below were found in one sample sequenced in a study of blood T cell repertoires in COVID-19. Sequenced by immunoSEQ multiplex PCR; TCRdb stores in-frame clones only, minus some. The sample lists 340,000 or so clones; 65% to 90% were seen once. The sequenced sample consisted of PBMCs or T cells enriched from blood (not recorded which). These receptors originate from a woman aged 40 to 55 with acute COVID-19.

J is TRBJ2-3 and V is TRBV28; TRBD1 aligns across 9 bases. V was clipped by 2 bases and J by 1 base; unmatched bases: 10. CDR3 length: 18 residues. Germline loops: CDR1 MDHEN, CDR2 SYDVKM. The CDR3 here is CASSLENRGRFGTDTQYF. In DNA form, the CDR3 reads TGTGCCAGCAGTTTAGAGAACAGGGGGCGGTTCGGCACAGATACGCAGTATTTT.

The rearrangement joins TRBV3-1 (or the pseudogene TRBV3-2) to TRBJ2-2; possible D gene TRBD1, 6 bases. In germline, CDR1 is LGHDT, CDR2 YNNKEL (reference sequence). The CDR3 is 18 amino acids. Trimming cost V 1 base and J 1 base, with 16 bases left between them. DNA of the CDR3: TGTGCCAGCAGCCAAGGCCGTACAGGGAACTGGAACACCGGGGAGCTGTTTTTT. Residues: CASSQGRTGNWNTGELFF.

This sequence joins TRBV9 and TRBJ2-3, with D possibly TRBD2 on 6 matching bases. Trimming cost V 3 bases and J 14 bases, with 19 bases left between them. The CDR3 totals 13 residues. Germline CDR1 is SGDLS and CDR2 is YYNGEE. In nucleotides, the CDR3 is TGTGCCAGCAGCGAGGGGACTGCGCGGAGGCCGTATTTT. Its protein product is CASSEGTARRPYF. The full variable domain, rest sourced from reference TRBV9 and TRBJ2-3, is DSGVTQTPKHLITATGQRVTLRCSPRSGDLSVYWYQQSLDQGLQFLIQYYNGEERAKGNILERFSAQQFPDLHSELNLSSLELGDSALYFCASSEGTARRPYFGPGTRLTVL.

The chain is built from TRBV5-1 and TRBJ1-2, with unresolved D. Trimming left V 0 bases short and J 7 bases short, with 10 bases between. The germline V gene encodes CDR1 SGHRS and CDR2 YFSETQ. The CDR3 loop spans 13 amino acids. In DNA, the CDR3 is TGCGCCAGCAGCTTGGCCCCCGGCGGTGGCTACACCTTC. Protein sequence: CASSLAPGGGYTF.

This rearrangement joins TRBV5-1 to TRBJ1-6, with TRBD1 as a possible D gene (6 bases). Germline CDR1 and CDR2: SGHRS and YFSETQ. CDR3 length equals 17 residues. V was pared by 4 bases and J by 8 bases, with 22 bases between. The DNA for the CDR3 is TGCGCCAGCAGCCCAACCCTAGGGGGAAGGGATCATTCACCCCTCCACTTT. It translates to CASSPTLGGRDHSPLHF.

J is TRBJ2-1 and V is TRBV25-1, with D perhaps TRBD1 (6 bases). The CDR3 is 14 amino acids. CDR1 is MGHDK and CDR2 is SYGVNS in the germline V gene. Deletions cut 6 bases from V and 10 bases from J, with 19 bases between. CDR3 in DNA: TGTGCCAGCAGGGAAACAGGGTTTTTACAGGAGCAGTTCTTC. Its translation is CASRETGFLQEQFF.

The chain has TRBV3-1 (or the pseudogene TRBV3-2) and TRBJ1-2; the match to TRBD1 covers 10 bases. V lost 3 bases, J lost 5 bases, and 3 bases stayed unmatched. The CDR3 runs 14 residues. From germline, CDR1 is LGHDT and CDR2 YNNKEL (reference sequence). In DNA form, the CDR3 reads TGTGCCAGCAGCCATAGGGACAGGGGATATGGCTACACCTTC. It is translated as CASSHRDRGYGYTF.

This chain uses TRBV11-2 with TRBJ2-1; 7 bases agree with TRBD1. Germline CDR1 and CDR2: SGHAT and FQNNGV. V lost 3 bases to trimming and J lost 3 bases; unmatched junction nucleotides: 5. The CDR3 length is 15 residues. CDR3 coding DNA: TGTGCCAGCAGCTTGGGGGACAGATACTACAATGAGCAGTTCTTC. Its translation: CASSLGDRYYNEQFF.

V usage is TRBV19 and J usage is TRBJ2-2; 9 nucleotides line up with TRBD2. With V trimmed by 0 bases and J by 5 bases, 10 bases remained unmatched. CDR3 length: 18 amino acids. CDR1 and CDR2 (germline): LNHDA, SQIVND (reference sequence). CDR3 protein: CASSIEPLAGGPTGELFF. CDR3 sequence (DNA): TGTGCCAGTAGTATAGAGCCTCTGGCGGGGGGGCCAACCGGGGAGCTGTTTTTT. The full variable domain, in which reference TRBV19 and TRBJ2-2 provide the parts outside the CDR3, is DGGITQSPKYLFRKEGQNVTLSCEQNLNHDAMYWYRQDPGQGLRLIYYSQIVNDFQKGDIAEGYSVSREKKESFPLTVTSAQKNPTAFYLCASSIEPLAGGPTGELFFGEGSRLTVL.

This clone came up a few times. The V call is TRBV4-2, the J call TRBJ1-2; D is ambiguous. With 0 bases removed from V and 4 bases from J, the gap between germline ends came to 12 bases. The germline V gene encodes CDR1 LGHNA and CDR2 YNFKEQ. The CDR3 extends over 15 amino acids. The CDR3 DNA sequence: TGTGCCAGCAGCCAAGATCTTGACAAGCTCTATGGCTACACCTTC. Amino acids: CASSQDLDKLYGYTF.

The genes are TRBV27 and TRBJ1-5, with 7 bases identical to TRBD1. Germline V gives CDR1 MNHEY, CDR2 SMNVEV (reference sequence). The CDR3 extends over 14 amino acids. V lost 5 bases and J lost 3; bases outside the gene matches: 4. CDR3 in amino acids: CASSPTGFNQPQHF. CDR3 in DNA: TGTGCCAGCAGTCCGACAGGGTTCAATCAGCCCCAGCATTTT.

The chain combines TRBV28 with TRBJ2-7; D gene uncertain. With 6 bases removed from V and 3 bases from J, the gap between germline ends came to 12 bases. This CDR3 contains 13 residues. The germline V gene has CDR1 MDHEN and CDR2 SYDVKM. CDR3 coding DNA: TGTGCCAGCAGGGTCCCCCACGGCTACGAGCAGTACTTC. The encoded protein is CASRVPHGYEQYF.

The genes are TRBV6-6 and TRBJ2-1; TRBD2 is a possible D gene (6 bases). Trimming cost V 0 bases and J 7 bases, with 13 bases left between them. This CDR3 comprises 15 residues. CDR1 and CDR2 (germline): MNHNY, SVGAGI (reference sequence). The CDR3 DNA sequence: TGTGCCAGCAGTTACTCCCCGGGAGTCGGTAATGAGCAGTTCTTC. Amino acids: CASSYSPGVGNEQFF.

This clone occurred many times. This chain links TRBV3-1 (or the pseudogene TRBV3-2) with TRBJ1-2, with D unresolved. The germline V gene has CDR1 LGHDT and CDR2 YNNKEL (reference sequence). V was pared by 0 bases and J by 2 bases, with 25 bases between. CDR3 length: 20 residues. The CDR3 nucleotides read TGTGCCAGCAGCCAAGATGGTGCGCCAGAGGGCCCCCCGAAAAACTATGGCTACACCTTC. This encodes CASSQDGAPEGPPKNYGYTF.